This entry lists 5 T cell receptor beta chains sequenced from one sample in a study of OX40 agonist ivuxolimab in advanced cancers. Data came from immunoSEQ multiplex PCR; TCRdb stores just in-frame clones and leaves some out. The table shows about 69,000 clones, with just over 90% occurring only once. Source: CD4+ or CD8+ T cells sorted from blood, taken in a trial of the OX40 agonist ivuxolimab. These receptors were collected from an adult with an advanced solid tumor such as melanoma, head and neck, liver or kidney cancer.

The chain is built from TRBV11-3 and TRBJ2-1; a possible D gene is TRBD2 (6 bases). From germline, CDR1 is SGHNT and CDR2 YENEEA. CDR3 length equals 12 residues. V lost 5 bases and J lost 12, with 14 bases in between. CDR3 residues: CASSQPPGVQFF. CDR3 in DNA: TGTGCCAGCAGCCAACCCCCGGGGGTGCAGTTCTTC.

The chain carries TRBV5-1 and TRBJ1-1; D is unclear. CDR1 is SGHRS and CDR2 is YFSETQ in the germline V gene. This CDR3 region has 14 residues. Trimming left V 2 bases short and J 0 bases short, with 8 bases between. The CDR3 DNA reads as TGCGCCAGCAGCTTAAGTAGATTGAACACTGAAGCTTTCTTT. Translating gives CASSLSRLNTEAFF.

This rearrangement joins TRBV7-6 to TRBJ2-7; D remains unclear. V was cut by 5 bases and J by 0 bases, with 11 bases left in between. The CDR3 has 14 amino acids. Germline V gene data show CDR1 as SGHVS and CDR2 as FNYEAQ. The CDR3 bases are TGTGCCAGCAGCAAAGAAGTGACCTCCTACGAGCAGTACTTC. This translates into CASSKEVTSYEQYF.

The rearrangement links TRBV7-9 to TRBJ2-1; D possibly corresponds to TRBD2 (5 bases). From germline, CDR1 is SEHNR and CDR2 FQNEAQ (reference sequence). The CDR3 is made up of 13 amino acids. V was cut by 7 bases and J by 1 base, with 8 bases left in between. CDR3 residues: CASTGSSYNEQFF. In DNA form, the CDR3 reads TGTGCCAGCACGGGGAGTTCCTACAATGAGCAGTTCTTC.

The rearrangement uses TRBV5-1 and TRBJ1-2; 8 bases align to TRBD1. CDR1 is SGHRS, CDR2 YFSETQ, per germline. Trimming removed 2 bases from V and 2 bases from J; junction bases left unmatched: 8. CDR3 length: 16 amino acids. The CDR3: CASSLTITGGNYGYTF. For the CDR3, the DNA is TGCGCCAGCAGCTTAACCATAACAGGGGGGAACTATGGCTACACCTTC.